Presented here are 27 T cell receptor beta chains from one specimen sequenced in a study of T cell clonality in common variable immunodeficiency. The data were produced by immunoSEQ multiplex PCR, yet TCRdb's version contains in-frame clones alone and is incomplete. This sample comprises tens of thousands of clones, none seen once only. Sequences were obtained from peripheral blood mononuclear cells. These receptors all stem from a person aged 18 to 70 in good health.

This clone showed up many times. The read falls 3 residues short of the CDR3 end, and the missing part is taken from the germline J gene. V gene TRBV19 combines with J gene TRBJ1-1; TRBD1 aligns across 9 bases. Trimming took 5 bases from V and 6 from J; bases not matched to a gene: 10. Per the germline V gene, CDR1 is LNHDA and CDR2 is SQIVND (reference sequence). This CDR3 region has 15 residues. Incomplete CDR3 DNA: TGTGCCAGTAGTCGGGACAGGGAGCAAGGGGCTGAA. Amino acid sequence: CASSRDREQGAE. The CDR3, in full, reads CASSRDREQGAEAFF.

In this sample, this clone turned up many times. The read halts 3 residues ahead of the CDR3 end, with the missing end drawn from the germline J gene. J is TRBJ1-5 and V is TRBV2, with D possibly TRBD1 on 5 matching bases. With 6 bases removed from V and 0 bases from J, the gap between germline ends came to 12 bases. Germline V gene lookup returns CDR1 SNHLY and CDR2 FYNNEI. This CDR3 has 15 residues. The CDR3 here is CASRVGGYSNQPQHF. The part of the CDR3 DNA that was read is TGTGCCAGCAGGGTGGGGGGATATAGCAATCAGCCC. The full variable domain, its missing parts supplied by reference TRBV2 and TRBJ1-5, is EPEVTQTPSHQVTQMGQEVILRCVPISNHLYFYWYRQILGQKVEFLVSFYNNEISEKSEIFDDQFSVERPDGSNFTLKIRSTKLEDSAMYFCASRVGGYSNQPQHFGDGTRLSIL.

In this sample, this clone turned up many times. CDR3 protein: CAWRMDRLSEKLFF. The CDR3 bases that were read are TGTGCCTGGAGGATGGACAGGTTAAGTGAAAAA. The rearrangement links TRBV30 to TRBJ1-4; 7 bases are a match to TRBD1. With the read ending 3 residues before the CDR3 end, the germline J gene is used to fill in that end. Trimming at V came to 3 bases and at J to 7 bases, leaving 8 bases not matched to a gene. Germline loops: CDR1 GTSNPN, CDR2 SVGIG (reference sequence). This CDR3 comprises 14 residues.

About this clone: The read terminates 3 residues before the CDR3 end, so the remaining end is supplied by the germline J gene. The gene calls are TRBV13 and TRBJ2-3; 10 nucleotides line up with TRBD2. The germline V gene encodes CDR1 PRHDT and CDR2 FYEKMQ (reference sequence). The CDR3 has 17 amino acids. CDR3 protein: CASANSLLAGAQETQYF. CDR3 DNA, as far as it was read: TGTGCCAGCGCCAATTCCCTTCTAGCGGGGGCACAAGAGACG.

This clone was detected ten times or more. Read data end 3 residues before the CDR3 end; the end is taken from the germline J gene. The V and J genes are TRBV20-1 and TRBJ2-1; 14 bases are a match to TRBD2. This CDR3 contains 14 residues. Unmatched junction bases numbered 4, after V lost 3 bases and J lost 9 bases. Germline CDR1 DFQATT, CDR2 SNEGSKA (reference sequence). The CDR3 reads CSARRTSGGSEQFF. The covered CDR3 bases are TGCAGTGCTAGGAGGACTAGCGGGGGGAGTGAG.

At least ten counts were recorded for this clone. The sequenced fragment ends 3 residues before the CDR3 boundary, so the rest is inferred from the germline J gene. The chain has TRBV11-3 and TRBJ2-2, with D unclear. Trimming pared 3 bases from V and 4 bases from J, leaving 9 bases between. The CDR3 covers 14 residues. The germline V gene encodes CDR1 SGHNT and CDR2 YENEEA. The CDR3 loop reads CASSLVGGTGELFF. The CDR3 DNA, read in part, is TGTGCCAGCAGCTTGGTAGGCGGCACCGGGGAG. The full variable domain, its missing parts supplied by reference TRBV11-3 and TRBJ2-2, is EAGVVQSPRYKIIEKKQPVAFWCNPISGHNTLYWYLQNLGQGPELLIRYENEEAVDDSQLPKDRFSAERLKGVDSTLKIQPAELGDSAVYLCASSLVGGTGELFFGEGSRLTVL.

In the case of this clone: Coverage ceases 3 residues before the CDR3 finishes, and the germline J gene fills in the end. This rearrangement joins TRBV20-1 to TRBJ1-5, with a weak D call TRBD1 (5 bases). The CDR3 is 13 residues long. The V and J ends lost 6 bases and 6 bases respectively, with 15 bases between them. Germline CDR1 and CDR2: DFQATT and SNEGSKA (reference sequence). This chain's CDR3 is CSAPRGYGQPQHF. The part of the CDR3 DNA that was read is TGCAGTGCCCCGCGGGGGTACGGTCAGCCC.

There are many counts of this clone. CDR3 loop: CASRRDRQIYEQYF. The part of the CDR3 DNA that was read is TGTGCCAGCAGGAGGGACAGGCAAATCTACGAG. The chain employs TRBV2 and TRBJ2-7, with 8 nucleotides matching TRBD1. The CDR3 end falls 3 residues outside the read, so it is completed with the germline J gene. V dropped 6 bases and J dropped 3; count of bases not matched to a gene: 7. CDR1 is SNHLY, CDR2 FYNNEI, per germline. This CDR3 is built from 14 residues.

This clone was found many times. The read comes to an end 3 residues before the CDR3 does, leaving the germline J gene to fill in the end. This chain connects TRBV2 to TRBJ1-2; no clear D. The CDR3 contains 11 residues. Trimming stripped 8 bases from V and 2 bases from J, with 6 bases between. The germline V gene encodes CDR1 SNHLY and CDR2 FYNNEI. CDR3 bases read: TGTGCCAGCGTAGAAAACTATGGC. Translated: CASVENYG. The full CDR3 is CASVENYGYTF.

This clone was observed many times. The CDR3 end is not reached by the read, which stops 3 residues before it; the germline J gene fills it in. The chain joins TRBV7-3 to TRBJ2-5, with 7 nucleotides matching TRBD2. The CDR3 is 14 amino acids. The germline gives CDR1 SGHTA, CDR2 FQGTGA. Trimming removed 4 bases from V and 6 bases from J; junction bases left unmatched: 8. The part of the CDR3 DNA that was read is TGTGCCAGCAGCTCCAGCGGGATCGAAAAGACC. Protein: CASSSSGIEKT. The entire CDR3 protein is CASSSSGIEKTQYF.

In this sample, this clone turned up many times. CDR3 DNA (partial): TGCAGTGCTAGACCCGGGACAGGGGGCAGTGAA. Encoded protein: CSARPGTGGSE. The complete CDR3 sequence is CSARPGTGGSEAFF. The chain joins TRBV20-1 to TRBJ1-1, with 12 bases fitting TRBD1. The read ends 3 residues before the CDR3 terminus; that terminus is restored from the germline J gene. V lost 2 bases and J lost 7; bases outside the gene matches: 5. Germline V gene sequence: CDR1 DFQATT, CDR2 SNEGSKA (reference sequence). The CDR3 has 14 residues.

This clone was seen ten or more times. The sequenced part of the CDR3 DNA is TGTGCCAGCAGTATAACAGGGAAATCTCATCAGCCC. This translates into CASSITGKSHQP. The CDR3 in its entirety is CASSITGKSHQPQHF. This chain links TRBV5-6 with TRBJ1-5; maybe TRBD1 (6 bases). Coverage ceases 3 residues before the CDR3 finishes, and the germline J gene fills in the end. This CDR3 comprises 15 residues. The V end was cut by 5 bases, the J end by 5 bases, with 17 bases between. Germline V CDR1 and CDR2: SGHDT, YYEEEE.

This clone was seen many times. The CDR3 bases that were read are TGTGCCAGCCCCTCGGACAGGGAAGGGCGAATCACTGAA. Amino acid sequence: CASPSDREGRITE. The whole CDR3 region reads CASPSDREGRITEAFF. V usage is TRBV28 and J usage is TRBJ1-1, with 8 nucleotides matching TRBD1. The read falls 3 residues short of the CDR3 end, and the missing part is taken from the germline J gene. CDR3 length: 16 residues. The ends lost 8 bases at V and 4 bases at J; junction bases unmatched: 15. Germline V gene sequence: CDR1 MDHEN, CDR2 SYDVKM.

CDR3 residues: CASSYGDHRVGEQYF. The sequenced part of the CDR3 DNA is TGTGCCAGCAGTTACGGGGATCACAGGGTTGGCGAG. This rearrangement joins TRBV7-6 to TRBJ2-7, with D possibly being TRBD1 (6 bases). Read sequence stops 3 residues before the CDR3 end, and the germline J gene provides the missing end. This CDR3 is built from 15 residues. Trimming removed 6 bases from V and 6 bases from J, with 21 bases in between. Germline values: CDR1 SGHVS, CDR2 FNYEAQ.

This clone showed up just a few times. The CDR3 is cut off 3 residues early in the read; its end comes from the germline J gene. V is TRBV11-2 and J is TRBJ2-7, with TRBD1 identical over 8 bases. The CDR3 has 15 residues. The V gene end was trimmed by 5 bases and the J gene end by 3 bases; junction bases not matched to a gene: 9. Germline loops: CDR1 SGHAT, CDR2 FQNNGV. Partial CDR3 DNA: TGTGCCAGCAGCGTTCCTAGGGACAGGATCTACGAG. Translated: CASSVPRDRIYE. The CDR3 reads in full as CASSVPRDRIYEQYF.

This clone was recorded at least ten times. The read is 3 residues too short to cover the CDR3 end, so that end is filled in from the germline J gene. This chain uses TRBV2 with TRBJ1-2; D may be TRBD1 (6 bases). In germline, CDR1 is SNHLY, CDR2 FYNNEI. V was shortened by 7 bases and J by 4 bases, with 19 bases between the two germline ends. The CDR3 runs to 15 residues. CDR3 DNA (partial): TGTGCCAGCAATACCGCCGACAGGACCTCCTATGGC. This translates into CASNTADRTSYG. The complete CDR3 protein is CASNTADRTSYGYTF. The complete variable domain, with remaining parts taken from reference TRBV2 and TRBJ1-2, reads EPEVTQTPSHQVTQMGQEVILRCVPISNHLYFYWYRQILGQKVEFLVSFYNNEISEKSEIFDDQFSVERPDGSNFTLKIRSTKLEDSAMYFCASNTADRTSYGYTFGSGTRLTVV.

Note on this clone: From the germline J gene comes the end of the CDR3, since the read stops 3 residues before it. The chain has TRBV5-1 and TRBJ2-2, with D perhaps matching TRBD1 (6 bases). Germline CDR1 is SGHRS and CDR2 is YFSETQ. CDR3 length: 16 amino acids. V was pared by 1 base and J by 4 bases, with 14 bases between. CDR3 DNA (partial): TGCGCCAGCAGCTTGCAGTTATTGGGGGCCACCGGGGAG. Protein: CASSLQLLGATGE. The full CDR3 is CASSLQLLGATGELFF.

With respect to this clone: The read ends 3 residues shy of where the CDR3 ends; the end is completed using the germline J gene. The chain links TRBV19 to TRBJ2-5, with D unclear. The CDR3 consists of 12 residues. Germline values: CDR1 LNHDA, CDR2 SQIVND (reference sequence). Trimming stripped 2 bases from V and 4 bases from J, with 5 bases between. This CDR3 is CASSISGETQYF. CDR3 bases read: TGTGCCAGTAGTATATCAGGAGAGACC.

This clone was detected only a few times. Read coverage stops 3 residues before the CDR3 terminus; the germline J gene supplies the remainder. The chain is built from TRBV18 and TRBJ1-1, with D unclear. Germline V gives CDR1 KGHSH, CDR2 LQKENI. This CDR3 spans 14 amino acids. The CDR3 region is CASSPLTRTEEAFF. The sequenced CDR3 bases are TGTGCCAGCTCACCACTTACGAGGACTGAAGAA. Full variable domain (remainder filled in from reference TRBV18 and TRBJ1-1): NAGVMQNPRHLVRRRGQEARLRCSPMKGHSHVYWYRQLPEEGLKFMVYLQKENIIDESGMPKERFSAEFPKEGPSILRIQQVVRGDSAAYFCASSPLTRTEEAFFGQGTRLTVV.

At least ten counts were recorded for this clone. The read terminates 3 residues before the CDR3 end, so the remaining end is supplied by the germline J gene. This chain connects TRBV7-3 to TRBJ2-7; TRBD1 aligns across 8 bases. In germline, CDR1 is SGHTA, CDR2 FQGTGA. The CDR3 extends over 15 amino acids. Trimming removed 4 bases from V and 6 bases from J; junction bases left unmatched: 11. The chain's CDR3 is CASSSTGGSLVEQYF. CDR3 DNA, as far as it was read: TGTGCCAGCAGCTCCACAGGGGGATCCCTCGTCGAG. Full variable domain (missing parts from reference TRBV7-3 and TRBJ2-7): GAGVSQTPSNKVTEKGKYVELRCDPISGHTALYWYRQSLGQGPEFLIYFQGTGAADDSGLPNDRFFAVRPEGSVSTLKIQRTERGDSAVYLCASSSTGGSLVEQYFGPGTRLTVT.

This clone was counted at least ten times. The read falls 3 residues short of the CDR3 end, and the missing part is taken from the germline J gene. The rearrangement uses TRBV9 and TRBJ2-3; TRBD1 matches at 8 bases. CDR1 and CDR2 (germline): SGDLS, YYNGEE. This CDR3 comprises 17 residues. J gave up 2 bases and V 3 bases, and 11 bases lay outside the gene matches. CDR3 region: CASSDQIDRGDTDTQYF. Partial CDR3 DNA: TGTGCCAGCAGCGACCAAATAGACAGGGGAGACACAGATACG. Combining the CDR3 with reference TRBV9 and TRBJ2-3 gives the whole variable domain DSGVTQTPKHLITATGQRVTLRCSPRSGDLSVYWYQQSLDQGLQFLIQYYNGEERAKGNILERFSAQQFPDLHSELNLSSLELGDSALYFCASSDQIDRGDTDTQYFGPGTRLTVL.

This clone was seen ten or more times. The sequenced fragment ends 3 residues before the CDR3 boundary, so the rest is inferred from the germline J gene. This chain joins TRBV2 and TRBJ2-1, with 11 positions matching TRBD2. This CDR3 has 15 amino acids. With V trimmed by 4 bases and J by 2 bases, 1 base remained unmatched. Germline V CDR1 and CDR2: SNHLY, FYNNEI. CDR3 region: CASSVSGGAYNEQFF. The part of the CDR3 DNA that was read is TGTGCCAGCAGTGTTAGCGGGGGGGCCTACAATGAG.

A note on this clone: An end of the junction differs from the germline gene, which may be a read error. The observed sequence ends 3 residues before the CDR3 terminus, with the missing tail filled in from the germline J gene. The same CDR3 arises from other DNA sequences in this sample as well. The V call is TRBV30, the J call TRBJ1-4; a weak D match, TRBD1 (5 bases). Germline V CDR1 and CDR2: GTSNPN, SVGIG (reference sequence). The CDR3 loop spans 15 amino acids. The CDR3 bases that were read are TGTGCCTGGAGTGTAATCAGGGAGCCTAATGAGAAA. The encoded protein is CAWSVIREPNEK. The whole CDR3 region reads CAWSVIREPNEKLFF.

This clone was recorded a few times. The read gets to within 3 residues of the CDR3 end, and the germline J gene fills in the rest. The J gene is TRBJ1-1, the V gene TRBV18; 7 nucleotides match TRBD1. The CDR3 sequence is 15 residues long. Germline V lookup: CDR1 KGHSH, CDR2 LQKENI. With V trimmed by 3 bases and J by 1 base, 5 bases remained unmatched. CDR3: CASSPSRTGNTEAFF. CDR3 DNA (partial): TGTGCCAGCTCACCGTCCCGGACAGGGAACACTGAA.

This clone was observed at least ten times. The read halts 3 residues ahead of the CDR3 end, with the missing end drawn from the germline J gene. The rearrangement links TRBV20-1 to TRBJ1-5; 8 positions agree with TRBD1. CDR1 is DFQATT and CDR2 is SNEGSKA in the germline V gene (reference sequence). This CDR3 is 12 amino acids long. The trim removed 4 bases at V and 7 bases at J, leaving 3 bases unmatched. CDR3 DNA, as far as it was read: TGCAGTGCTAACAGGGGGGGGCAGCCC. Amino acids: CSANRGGQP. The whole CDR3 region reads CSANRGGQPQHF.

This clone showed up many times. CDR3 region: CASSSSSPLHF. CDR3 DNA, as far as it was read: TGTGCCAGCAGTTCTTCTTCACCC. The V call is TRBV6-2 or TRBV6-3, the J call TRBJ1-6, with unresolved D. The read terminates 3 residues ahead of where the CDR3 ends, so the germline J gene completes it. Germline V gene sequence: CDR1 MNHEY, CDR2 SVGEGT. V lost 4 bases and J lost 9, with 4 bases in between. This CDR3 region has 11 residues.

This clone showed up just a few times. The read finishes 3 residues shy of the CDR3 end, and the germline J gene is used to complete it. The rearrangement joins TRBV2 to TRBJ2-1, with TRBD2 identical over 11 bases. From germline, CDR1 is SNHLY and CDR2 FYNNEI. The CDR3 length is 15 residues. J gave up 4 bases and V 6 bases, and 5 bases lay outside the gene matches. The sequenced CDR3 bases are TGTGCCAGCAGCAGCGGGACTAGCGGTTACAATGAG. Amino acids: CASSSGTSGYNE. The full CDR3 is CASSSGTSGYNEQFF.